The present entry profiles one T cell receptor (beta chain) with its context. Its antigen is currently unknown. Naive CD45RA+ and memory CD45RA-negative subsets were split from CD4+ cells. The junction had 8 bases not matched to a gene; V was cut back by 6 bases and J by 0 bases. The CDR3 is made up of 16 amino acids. CDR1 is MDHEN and CDR2 is SYDVKM in the germline V gene. The data originate from a study of shared clonotypes between healthy human individuals. Study details: For every donor, three CD4 naive, three CD4 memory, two CD8 naive and one CD8 memory plates were used. Study findings and constraints: Sequencing of the sorted subsets was shown by rarefaction to be incomplete despite large depth.

The sorted-subset replicate PCRs were given around 200 ng DNA, which is roughly 30,000 T cell genomes. The assay was immunoSEQ multiplex PCR, and TCRdb's table has in-frame clones only and misses some. This sample yields some 2,400,000 clones, of which around 95% are seen a single time; around 0.13% belongs to the top ten. This chain links TRBV28 with TRBJ1-2; 9 bases fit TRBD1. The sample comprised naive CD4+ T cells sorted from blood. The subset: CD45RA+ positively selected. The receptor was derived from a man younger than 35 in good health. The DNA of the CDR3 is TGTGCCAGCAGACGGGAGGGACAGGGAGCTAACTATGGCTACACCTTC. This sequence encodes CASRREGQGANYGYTF.